This T cell receptor (beta chain) was sequenced for a study of blood T cell repertoires in COVID-19. Study information: PBMCs, B-cell-depleted T cells, or T cells provided the cDNA or gDNA that made up the material.

Study processing details: The authors estimated nucleated cell counts from reference gene primer amplification. Measured with immunoSEQ multiplex PCR; TCRdb has only the in-frame clones, and not every one. That table is the source of V, J and clone size, and D and trimming were worked out from the DNA. The table includes a few hundred thousand clones, more than 75% detected once. The receptor's source is a human donor in a cohort sampled during active COVID-19. What was sequenced was peripheral blood.

CDR3 sequence: CASSSGSSGSSPQETQYF. DNA of the CDR3: TGCGCCAGCAGTTCCGGTAGTAGCGGGAGTTCACCCCAAGAGACCCAGTACTTC. J is TRBJ2-5 and V is TRBV5-1, with 9 bases matching TRBD2. With 5 bases clipped from V and 1 base from J, the junction kept 15 bases outside the gene matches. This CDR3 has 18 residues. Per the germline V gene, CDR1 is SGHRS and CDR2 is YFSETQ.